This T cell receptor beta chain is from a study of OX40 agonist ivuxolimab in advanced cancers. Study information: As their treatment, patients were administered ivuxolimab, an agonistic anti-OX40 (CD134) antibody. The dose-escalation group included hepatocellular carcinoma, melanoma, renal cell carcinoma and head and neck cancer.

V was pared by 5 bases and J by 0 bases, with 5 bases between. Germline loops: CDR1 SGHAT, CDR2 FQNNGV. The CDR3 loop spans 12 amino acids. As concerns this clone: The antigen remains unidentified.

Findings of the study overall: Clonal expansion from baseline to week 6 occurred in both CD4+ and CD8+ T cells.

Some clones are missing from TCRdb's copy, which holds only in-frame ones; the method was immunoSEQ multiplex PCR. The table has approximately 21,000 clones, about four fifths seen once. The V gene is TRBV11-2, the J gene TRBJ2-7; D gene ambiguous. This sample comprised CD4+ or CD8+ T cells sorted from blood, obtained in a trial of the OX40 agonist ivuxolimab. The origin of this receptor is an adult with an advanced solid tumor such as melanoma, head and neck, liver or kidney cancer. The CDR3 coding sequence is TGTGCCAGCAGCCGTTACTCCTACGAGCAGTACTTC. Encoded protein: CASSRYSYEQYF.